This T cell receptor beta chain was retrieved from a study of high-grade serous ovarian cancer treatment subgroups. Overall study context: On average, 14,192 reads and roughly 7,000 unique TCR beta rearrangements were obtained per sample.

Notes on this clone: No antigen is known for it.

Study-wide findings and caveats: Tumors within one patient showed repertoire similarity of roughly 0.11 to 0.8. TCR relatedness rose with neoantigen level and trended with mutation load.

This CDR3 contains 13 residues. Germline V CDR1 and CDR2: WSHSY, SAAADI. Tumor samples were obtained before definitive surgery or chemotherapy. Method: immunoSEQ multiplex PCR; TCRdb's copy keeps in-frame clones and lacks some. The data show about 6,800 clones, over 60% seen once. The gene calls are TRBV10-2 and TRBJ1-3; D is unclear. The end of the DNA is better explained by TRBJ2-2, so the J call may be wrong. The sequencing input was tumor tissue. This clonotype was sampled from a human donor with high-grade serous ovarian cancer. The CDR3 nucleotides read TGCGCCAGCAGATTCCAGGACACCGGGGAGCTGTTTTTT. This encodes CASRFQDTGELFF.